Below, 28 T cell receptor beta chains from the same sample are listed, as sequenced in a study of Graves' ophthalmopathy and Graves' hyperthyroidism. Amplified material comprised TCR beta CDR3 regions derived from RNA transcripts. HTBI primers were used in a first-round RT-PCR, which preceded a second-round multiplex PCR. MiXCR, applied by TCRdb to the multiplex PCR reads, yields one record per CDR3 protein. The repertoire holds under 350,000 distinct CDR3 sequences, with 15% to 20% as singletons. The sample taken for sequencing was peripheral blood. Receptor source: an adult man with Graves' ophthalmopathy.

For the CDR3, the DNA is TGTGCCAGCAGCCAAGACTCGGCGGGAGCAAGGGAGCTGTTTTTT. Amino acids: CASSQDSAGARELFF. The chain couples TRBV3-1 to TRBJ2-2; 7 bases line up with TRBD2. Per germline, CDR1 LGHDT and CDR2 YNNKEL (reference sequence). This CDR3 is 15 amino acids long. With 0 bases clipped from V and 9 bases from J, the junction kept 7 bases outside the gene matches.

Concerning this clonotype itself: The junction departs from germline at one end; a sequencing error may be responsible. CDR3 DNA sequence: TGTGCCAGCAGCTTGGCCCTCAGGGAAACCGGGGAGACCCGGTACTTC. This translates into CASSLALRETGETRYF. The V call is TRBV7-6, the J call TRBJ2-5; D assignment may be TRBD1 or TRBD2 (5 bases each). The CDR3 contains 16 residues. CDR1 SGHVS and CDR2 FNYEAQ come from the germline V gene.

This clonotype was detected many times. The J gene is TRBJ1-2, the V gene TRBV7-2; D perhaps matches TRBD1 (5 bases). Deletions cut 3 bases from V and 8 bases from J, with 10 bases between. Germline assignment: CDR1 SGHTA and CDR2 FQGNSA. The CDR3 length is 12 residues. Here the CDR3 reads CASSFNRDGYTF. The CDR3 DNA is TGTGCCAGCAGCTTCAATAGGGACGGCTACACCTTC. The variable domain in full, with the rest retrieved from reference TRBV7-2 and TRBJ1-2, is GAGVSQSPSNKVTEKGKDVELRCDPISGHTALYWYRQSLGQGLEFLIYFQGNSAPDKSGLPSDRFSAERTGGSVSTLTIQRTQQEDSAVYLCASSFNRDGYTFGSGTRLTVV.

In its sample, this clonotype was seen many times. The gene calls are TRBV20-1 and TRBJ2-7, with 8 bases that match TRBD1. Trimming took 0 bases from V and 2 from J; bases not matched to a gene: 12. The CDR3 spans 17 residues. CDR1 is DFQATT, CDR2 SNEGSKA, per germline (reference sequence). CDR3 DNA sequence: TGCAGTGCTAGAGATATCGCCGGGACAGGCCCAACCTACGAGCAGTACTTC. Its protein is CSARDIAGTGPTYEQYF.

The J gene is TRBJ2-5, the V gene TRBV5-1; maybe TRBD2 (5 bases). The CDR3 totals 15 residues. Germline V gives CDR1 SGHRS, CDR2 YFSETQ. The V end was cut by 5 bases, the J end by 1 base, with 15 bases between. The CDR3: CASSSTPGIQETQYF. The CDR3 DNA reads as TGCGCCAGCAGTTCCACCCCCGGGATCCAAGAGACCCAGTACTTC.

In its sample, this clonotype was seen many times. The conserved phenylalanine or tryptophan is not found at the CDR3 terminus, so this likely reflects a read error. V usage is TRBV20-1 and J usage is TRBJ1-1; no reliable D call. The germline CDR1 and CDR2 sequences are DFQATT and SNEGSKA (reference sequence). Trimming removed 1 base at V and 0 bases at J, with 6 bases between. CDR3 length: 13 residues. The CDR3 DNA reads TGCAGTGCTAGAGTCAGGATGAACACTGAAGCTTTCCTT. Protein: CSARVRMNTEAFL.

This clonotype was seen at least ten times. The chain recombines TRBV6-2 or TRBV6-3 with TRBJ1-6; D remains unclear. V dropped 2 bases and J dropped 7 bases, with 12 bases sitting between them. There are 15 residues in the CDR3. Germline V lookup: CDR1 MNHEY, CDR2 SVGEGT. CDR3 sequence reads: CASSYGREKNSPLHF. The CDR3 coding sequence is TGTGCCAGCAGTTACGGCCGGGAAAAAAATTCACCCCTCCACTTT.

This clonotype was picked up many times. The rearrangement links TRBV28 to TRBJ2-7; the match to TRBD1 covers 10 bases. This CDR3 comprises 15 residues. CDR1 is MDHEN and CDR2 is SYDVKM in the germline V gene. The V gene end was trimmed by 6 bases and the J gene end by 6 bases; junction bases not matched to a gene: 11. The CDR3 loop is CASRQPGQGFGEQYF. CDR3 DNA sequence: TGTGCCAGCAGACAACCGGGACAGGGGTTCGGCGAGCAGTACTTC.

In its sample, this clonotype was seen many times. The chain uses TRBV12-3 or TRBV12-4 and TRBJ2-7; D gene ambiguous. The length of the CDR3 is 14 residues. Trimming cost V 2 bases and J 1 base, with 9 bases left between them. This CDR3 is CASSLLSGSYEQYF. In nucleotides, the CDR3 is TGTGCCAGCAGTTTATTATCCGGATCCTACGAGCAGTACTTC.

This clonotype has ten or more counts. The chain carries TRBV10-3 and TRBJ2-7, with no clear D. The CDR3 sequence is 14 residues long. Germline CDR1 is ENHRY and CDR2 is SYGVKD. Trimming removed 2 bases from V and 2 bases from J, with 10 bases in between. CDR3 nucleotides: TGTGCCATCAGTGAGGGAGCTCTGACCTACGAGCAGTACTTC. Amino acids: CAISEGALTYEQYF.

This clonotype was observed many times. This chain connects TRBV5-1 to TRBJ1-1, with D hard to call. CDR3 length equals 12 residues. V was clipped by 1 base and J by 3 bases, with 4 bases between them. Germline CDR1 SGHRS, CDR2 YFSETQ. CDR3 coding DNA: TGCGCCAGCAGCTTGTTGGACACTGAAGCTTTCTTT. Translating it yields CASSLLDTEAFF.

The V gene is TRBV12-3 or TRBV12-4, the J gene TRBJ1-5, with D tentatively TRBD1 (6 bases). With 7 bases removed from V and 2 bases from J, the gap between germline ends came to 15 bases. CDR3 length: 15 residues. CDR3 region: CASNTRGIGNQPQHF. The CDR3 nucleotides are TGTGCCAGCAACACCAGGGGTATCGGCAATCAGCCCCAGCATTTT.

About this clonotype: Given the absence of the conserved phenylalanine or tryptophan at the CDR3 end, a read error is likely. The chain carries TRBV2 and TRBJ2-7; no firm D call. V shed 5 bases and J shed 5 bases, with 7 bases lying between them. In germline, CDR1 is SNHLY, CDR2 FYNNEI. The CDR3 extends over 11 amino acids. The CDR3 protein is CASSYADEQYS. CDR3 bases: TGTGCCAGCAGTTATGCGGACGAGCAGTACTCC.

This clonotype was counted ten times or more. V usage is TRBV6-5 and J usage is TRBJ2-5; 8 nucleotides line up with TRBD1. There are 13 residues in the CDR3. CDR1 MNHEY and CDR2 SVGAGI come from the germline V gene. The V segment lost 7 bases and the J segment 2 bases; nucleotides outside the gene matches: 3. Here the CDR3 DNA reads TGTGCCAGCACCGGGACAGGTCAAGAGACCCAGTACTTC. Protein product: CASTGTGQETQYF.

The genes are TRBV6-1 and TRBJ2-5; D uncertain. V lost 6 bases to trimming and J lost 3 bases, with 14 bases between them. Germline loops: CDR1 MNHNS, CDR2 SASEGT. The CDR3 extends over 14 amino acids. The CDR3 DNA sequence: TGTGCCAGCAGATCGCAGGACGGCAAAGAGACCCAGTACTTC. Protein sequence: CASRSQDGKETQYF.

In its sample, this clonotype was seen many times. This rearrangement joins TRBV30 to TRBJ2-3; 7 bases agree with TRBD1. Germline trimming cut 3 bases from V and 5 bases from J; bases unmatched to any gene: 5. In germline, CDR1 is GTSNPN, CDR2 SVGIG (reference sequence). This CDR3 has 13 amino acids. The CDR3 protein is CAWRGQGVDTQYF. CDR3 nucleotide sequence: TGTGCCTGGAGGGGCCAGGGGGTAGATACGCAGTATTTT.

The sample holds many counts of this clonotype. The chain carries TRBV20-1 and TRBJ1-5, with unresolved D. CDR3 length equals 12 residues. Trimming pared 3 bases from V and 7 bases from J, leaving 10 bases between. The germline V gene has CDR1 DFQATT and CDR2 SNEGSKA (reference sequence). CDR3 nucleotide sequence: TGCAGTGCTAGCGGGCCGGGACAGCCCCAGCATTTT. As protein: CSASGPGQPQHF.

The chain couples TRBV15 to TRBJ2-7; D remains unclear. V was pared by 2 bases and J by 2 bases, with 10 bases between. The germline CDR1 and CDR2 sequences are LNHNV and YYDKDF (reference sequence). The CDR3 extends over 14 amino acids. CDR3 sequence reads: CATSRLAGTYEQYF. CDR3 DNA sequence: TGTGCCACCAGCAGACTGGCTGGGACCTACGAGCAGTACTTC. Looking up the rest from reference TRBV15 and TRBJ2-7 gives the full variable domain: DAMVIQNPRYQVTQFGKPVTLSCSQTLNHNVMYWYQQKSSQAPKLLFHYYDKDFNNEADTPDNFQSRRPNTSFCFLDIRSPGLGDTAMYLCATSRLAGTYEQYFGPGTRLTVT.

This clonotype was picked up many times. The chain links TRBV6-1 to TRBJ2-7; 9 positions agree with TRBD2. The V gene's germline CDR1 is MNHNS and CDR2 SASEGT. V lost 2 bases and J lost 4; bases outside the gene matches: 6. There are 15 residues in the CDR3. CDR3 coding DNA: TGTGCCAGCAGTGAACAGGCTAGCGGGGATTACGAGCAGTACTTC. It yields the protein CASSEQASGDYEQYF.

The chain carries TRBV4-1 and TRBJ1-2, with 10 bases fitting TRBD1. In germline, CDR1 is MGHRA, CDR2 YSYEKL. Losses at the gene ends were 1 base for V and 4 bases for J; bases not matched to a gene: 6. This CDR3 is built from 16 residues. CDR3 residues: CASSQGVTGGSYGYTF. CDR3 DNA sequence: TGCGCCAGCAGCCAAGGCGTGACAGGGGGCTCCTATGGCTACACCTTC.

V and J are TRBV12-3 or TRBV12-4 and TRBJ2-7; 9 bases agree with TRBD1. The V segment lost 3 bases and the J segment 5 bases; nucleotides outside the gene matches: 11. The CDR3 sequence is 16 residues long. The CDR3 here is CASSFATGTGIHEQYF. The CDR3 region has the DNA TGTGCCAGCAGTTTCGCAACCGGGACAGGGATCCACGAGCAGTACTTC.

Ten or more counts support this clonotype. V and J are TRBV6-1 and TRBJ1-1; maybe TRBD1 (5 bases). Germline V gives CDR1 MNHNS, CDR2 SASEGT. The CDR3 covers 13 residues. Trimming stripped 7 bases from V and 5 bases from J, with 14 bases between. In nucleotides, the CDR3 is TGTGCCAGCACCGGGCGGAGGGGTACTGAAGCTTTCTTT. Translation gives CASTGRRGTEAFF.

This clonotype was detected many times. The rearrangement joins TRBV12-3 or TRBV12-4 to TRBJ1-1; D not certain. V was clipped by 0 bases and J by 5 bases, with 13 bases between them. The CDR3 runs to 15 residues. The CDR3 loop is CASSLAHAPGTEAFF. CDR3 sequence (DNA): TGTGCCAGCAGTTTAGCGCACGCCCCGGGGACTGAAGCTTTCTTT.

This clonotype showed up many times. This rearrangement joins TRBV7-2 to TRBJ2-7; 8 bases map to TRBD2. Trimming took 3 bases from V and 4 from J; bases not matched to a gene: 8. This CDR3 has 15 amino acids. Germline V gene sequence: CDR1 SGHTA, CDR2 FQGNSA. The CDR3 reads CASSFSGTPEYEQYF. For the CDR3, the DNA is TGTGCCAGCAGCTTTAGCGGGACCCCCGAGTACGAGCAGTACTTC.

V usage is TRBV5-4 and J usage is TRBJ1-1, with 8 bases aligning to TRBD1. Trimming removed 4 bases from V and 7 bases from J; junction bases left unmatched: 9. The CDR3 sequence is 14 residues long. Germline V lookup: CDR1 SGHNT, CDR2 YYREEE (reference sequence). This chain's CDR3 is CASSPDRGRGEAFF. In DNA, the CDR3 is TGTGCCAGCAGCCCCGACAGGGGCCGTGGTGAAGCTTTCTTT.

This clonotype showed up many times. The chain links TRBV6-5 to TRBJ2-4, with D possibly called TRBD1 or TRBD2 (7 bases each). Germline V CDR1 and CDR2: MNHEY, SVGAGI. The V end was cut by 5 bases, the J end by 2 bases, with 16 bases between. This CDR3 region has 16 residues. The CDR3 bases are TGTGCCAGCAGTCGCAGGGGGGGGCCGTCCAAAAACATTCAGTACTTC. It specifies CASSRRGGPSKNIQYF.

The genes are TRBV7-9 and TRBJ2-7, with 9 bases lining up with TRBD1. Germline-derived CDR1 and CDR2 are SEHNR and FQNEAQ (reference sequence). The CDR3 is 15 residues long. After removal of 2 bases from V and 3 bases from J, the junction contained 5 bases not matched to a gene. DNA of the CDR3: TGTGCCAGCAGCTTATTCGGGACAGGGAACTACGAGCAGTACTTC. Encoded protein: CASSLFGTGNYEQYF.

This clonotype showed up just a few times. V is TRBV12-5 and J is TRBJ1-2; tentative D call: TRBD1 (5 bases). The V end was cut by 4 bases, the J end by 4 bases, with 19 bases between. This CDR3 is built from 16 residues. Germline V CDR1 and CDR2: LGHNT, FRNRAP. CDR3 in amino acids: CASGSSRVTSGYGYTF. The CDR3 bases are TGTGCTAGTGGTTCGAGCAGGGTGACAAGTGGCTATGGCTACACCTTC.